Listed below are T cell receptor beta chains from one sample, sequenced in a study of OX40 agonist ivuxolimab in advanced cancers. Sequenced by immunoSEQ multiplex PCR; TCRdb stores in-frame clones only, minus some. In the table there are over 95,000 clones, about 80% of which are singletons. The material was CD4+ or CD8+ T cells sorted from blood, obtained in a trial of the OX40 agonist ivuxolimab. The receptor set was obtained from an adult with an advanced solid tumor such as melanoma, head and neck, liver or kidney cancer. CDR3s include the opening cysteine and the closing phenylalanine or tryptophan. The D gene is left open where the match is weak. A row's size may be missing; if present it is once, few, many or a size class.

>NA|TRBV10-3|TRBJ2-7|NA
CAISDPGQRSSYEQYF
TGTGCCATCAGTGACCCCGGACAGCGATCCTCCTACGAGCAGTACTTC
>once|TRBV7-9|TRBJ2-5|TRBD1
CASSLARAGGETQYF
TGTGCCAGCAGCTTAGCTCGCGCAGGGGGAGAGACCCAGTACTTC
>NA|TRBV6-4|TRBJ2-1|TRBD1
CARDLRDRPTNEQFF
TGTGCCAGGGACTTACGGGACAGGCCTACCAATGAGCAGTTCTTC
>few|TRBV23-1|TRBJ2-7|NA
CASSRGYEQYF
TGCGCCAGCAGCCGGGGATACGAGCAGTACTTC
>NA|TRBV19|TRBJ2-2|NA
CASSQGTNTGELFF
TGTGCCAGTAGCCAGGGGACAAACACCGGGGAGCTGTTTTTT
>once|TRBV5-4|TRBJ1-2|NA
CASSLLGQHTFYGYTF
TGTGCCAGCAGCCTCTTGGGGCAGCACACATTCTATGGCTACACCTTC
>NA|TRBV7-8|TRBJ2-1|TRBD2
CASSRPGLAGGPGLNEQFF
TGTGCCAGCAGTCGCCCGGGACTAGCGGGGGGGCCAGGGTTAAATGAGCAGTTCTTC
>NA|TRBV19|TRBJ1-5|NA
CASSIGARRNNQPQHF
TGTGCCAGTAGTATTGGGGCACGACGGAACAATCAGCCCCAGCATTTT
>once|TRBV6-1|TRBJ2-7|NA
CASSVQGTEQYF
TGTGCCAGCAGTGTTCAGGGAACCGAGCAGTACTTC
>NA|TRBV19|TRBJ1-2|NA
CASSPRGGGSSGGYTF
TGTGCCAGTAGTCCCCGGGGAGGGGGGAGTTCTGGTGGCTACACCTTC
>NA|TRBV5-1|TRBJ2-7|TRBD1
CASSLTGQGPYEQYF
TGCGCCAGCAGCTTGACGGGACAGGGCCCCTACGAGCAGTACTTC
>NA|TRBV5-1|TRBJ1-1|NA
CASSLGQGEITEAFF
TGCGCCAGCAGCTTGGGGCAGGGAGAAATCACTGAAGCTTTCTTT
>NA|TRBV19|TRBJ2-1|TRBD1
CASSGRGFDEQFF
TGTGCCAGTAGTGGCAGGGGGTTCGATGAGCAGTTCTTC
>NA|TRBV11-3|TRBJ2-3|NA
CASSRRAPPDTQYF
TGTGCCAGCAGCCGACGAGCCCCTCCAGATACGCAGTATTTT
>few|TRBV15|TRBJ2-2|NA
CATSRPQTGELFF
TGTGCCACCAGCAGGCCCCAAACCGGGGAGCTGTTTTTT
>NA|TRBV5-8|TRBJ2-2|NA
CASSRWGKDAGELFF
TGTGCCAGCAGCCGCTGGGGGAAGGATGCCGGGGAGCTGTTTTTT
>NA|TRBV7-3|TRBJ2-1|TRBD2
CASSLMGTSDEQFF
TGTGCCAGCAGCTTAATGGGGACTAGCGATGAGCAGTTCTTC
>NA|TRBV11-2|TRBJ2-1|TRBD2
CASSLESLAGVPNEQFF
TGTGCCAGCAGCTTAGAATCCCTAGCGGGAGTTCCCAATGAGCAGTTCTTC
>NA|TRBV4-2|TRBJ2-2|TRBD2
CASSQSGSGTGELFF
TGTGCCAGCAGCCAGAGCGGGAGCGGTACCGGGGAGCTGTTTTTT
>NA|TRBV10-3|TRBJ1-1|NA
CAISDFNTGSRTFTEAFF
TGTGCCATCAGTGACTTTAATACAGGAAGCAGGACTTTCACTGAAGCTTTCTTT
>few|TRBV30|TRBJ1-5|NA
CAWGRDRNQPQHF
TGTGCCTGGGGGAGGGATCGCAATCAGCCCCAGCATTTT
>once|TRBV7-2|TRBJ2-7|TRBD1
CASSFQVRDRLYEQYF
TGTGCCAGCAGCTTCCAGGTACGGGACAGACTCTACGAGCAGTACTTC
>NA|TRBV23-1|TRBJ1-6|NA
CASSRPSTETLYNSPLHF
TGCGCCAGCAGTCGACCCTCGACAGAAACCCTCTATAATTCACCCCTCCACTTT
>NA|TRBV9|TRBJ1-1|NA
CASRGGAGTEAFF
TGTGCCAGCCGGGGGGGCGCGGGCACTGAAGCTTTCTTT
>NA|TRBV11-2|TRBJ1-2|NA
CASSPARDPGPGYTF
TGTGCCAGCAGCCCAGCCAGGGATCCTGGGCCTGGCTACACCTTC
>once|TRBV7-8|TRBJ2-5|NA
CASGSNQETQYF
TGTGCCAGCGGGAGCAATCAAGAGACCCAGTACTTC
>few|TRBV9|TRBJ2-3|TRBD1
CASSATGATSTDTQYF
TGTGCCAGCAGCGCGACAGGGGCCACCAGCACAGATACGCAGTATTTT
>NA|TRBV30|TRBJ2-1|NA
CAWSDPVF
TGTGCCTGGAGTGACCCCGTCTTC
>once|TRBV7-2|TRBJ2-2|TRBD2
CASSLRLAGGLNGELFF
TGTGCCAGCAGCCTACGGCTAGCGGGAGGGCTGAACGGGGAGCTGTTTTTT
>NA|TRBV14|TRBJ1-5|NA
CASSLGGDQPQHF
TGTGCCAGCAGCCTTGGGGGGGATCAGCCCCAGCATTTT
>NA|TRBV7-2|TRBJ1-1|TRBD1
CASSPMVDRSLQAFF
TGTGCCAGCAGCCCCATGGTGGACAGGTCCCTTCAAGCTTTCTTT
>NA|TRBV11-3|TRBJ1-1|TRBD1
CASSRGQGRSNTEAFF
TGTGCCAGCAGTCGTGGACAGGGTAGGTCGAACACTGAAGCTTTCTTT
>few|TRBV4-3|TRBJ1-1|NA
CASSQDVFQDTEAFF
TGCGCCAGCAGCCAAGATGTCTTCCAAGACACTGAAGCTTTCTTT
>NA|TRBV27|TRBJ2-7|NA
CASSSHTPLAEQYF
TGTGCCAGCAGTTCTCACACCCCACTAGCCGAGCAGTACTTC
>NA|TRBV7-2|TRBJ2-1|TRBD2
CASSLTSGGNEQFF
TGTGCCAGCAGCTTGACTAGCGGGGGTAATGAGCAGTTCTTC
>NA|TRBV7-6|TRBJ2-7|TRBD1
CASSPRQSGQSYEQYF
TGTGCCAGCAGTCCCCGTCAGTCGGGACAGTCCTACGAGCAGTACTTC